This T cell receptor (beta chain) emerged from a study of T cell repertoires in cytomegalovirus infection. Study outcomes and limitations: Dominating the ex vivo response were TCR beta clonotypes that were CMV-specific and HLA-C-restricted.

The ends were cut back, 2 bases at V and 1 base at J, with 12 bases in the middle. The CDR3 covers 16 residues. The germline gives CDR1 MNHEY, CDR2 SVGEGT. Each CDR3 protein is one row after TCRdb ran MiXCR on the reads. Among about half a million distinct CDR3 sequences listed, around 30% were seen once. This clonotype occurred many times. Its antigen is unidentified. V usage is TRBV6-2 or TRBV6-3 and J usage is TRBJ1-5; a possible D gene is TRBD1 (5 bases). This specimen was cultured PBMCs, taken from culture after CMV antigen stimulation. The TCR originated in a human donor in good health (CMV status not recorded). Some clones in this sample may be carry-over from other donors' samples. This chain's CDR3 is CASSYTGLNSNQPQHF. CDR3 sequence (DNA): TGTGCCAGCAGTTACACGGGGCTTAACAGCAATCAGCCCCAGCATTTT.